This entry lists 14 T cell receptor beta chains sequenced from one sample in a study of patients and donors after allogeneic stem cell transplantation. One entry per CDR3 protein results from TCRdb running MiXCR on the RT-PCR reads. Of 390,000 or so distinct CDR3 sequences listed, 16% were seen once; the top ten hold roughly 7.2%. The sequenced sample consisted of blood, either unsorted or a sorted T cell fraction (not recorded which). These receptors were obtained from a human donor who was either an allogeneic HSCT recipient or a stem cell or donor lymphocyte infusion donor (not recorded which). It is not recorded whose cells these are; they may come from a transplant donor.

This rearrangement joins TRBV27 to TRBJ2-4; D unclear. Germline loops: CDR1 MNHEY, CDR2 SMNVEV (reference sequence). The CDR3 runs to 14 residues. V lost 2 bases and J lost 2, with 7 bases in between. CDR3 coding DNA: TGTGCCAGCAGTTTAGCTTCATCCAAAAACATTCAGTACTTC. Translated: CASSLASSKNIQYF.

This clonotype turned up a few times. The CDR3 bases are TGTGCCAGCAGTCTACAGGGGATCGAGCAGTACTTC. This codes for CASSLQGIEQYF. The rearrangement links TRBV7-9 to TRBJ2-7, with TRBD1 identical over 7 bases. The V and J ends lost 6 bases and 6 bases, in that order; junction bases with no gene match: 5. The germline V gene has CDR1 SEHNR and CDR2 FQNEAQ (reference sequence). This CDR3 has 12 amino acids.

This clonotype was observed a few times. The gene calls are TRBV4-3 and TRBJ1-2; D is ambiguous. The V end was cut by 0 bases, the J end by 0 bases, with 8 bases between. CDR3 length equals 15 residues. CDR1 and CDR2 (germline): LGHNA, YSLEER. The CDR3 DNA is TGCGCCAGCAGCCAAGAAATCACCACTAACTATGGCTACACCTTC. This sequence encodes CASSQEITTNYGYTF.

This clonotype was detected ten times or more. V gene TRBV20-1 combines with J gene TRBJ2-3; D is undetermined. The CDR3 contains 15 residues. V was clipped by 1 base and J by 0 bases, with 11 bases between them. The V gene's germline CDR1 is DFQATT and CDR2 SNEGSKA (reference sequence). The CDR3 reads CSARGPSSSTDTQYF. In nucleotides, the CDR3 is TGCAGTGCTAGAGGGCCGTCCTCTAGCACAGATACGCAGTATTTT.

This clonotype was seen a handful of times. The rearrangement uses TRBV25-1 and TRBJ2-3; D unclear. This CDR3 region has 12 residues. The V gene's germline CDR1 is MGHDK and CDR2 SYGVNS. Trimming left V 9 bases short and J 1 base short, with 8 bases between. In nucleotides, the CDR3 is TGTGCCAGAATCGGAGGCACAGATACGCAGTATTTT. It codes for CARIGGTDTQYF.

The chain combines TRBV6-1 with TRBJ2-7; 7 bases are shared with TRBD2. V lost 5 bases to trimming and J lost 2 bases; unmatched junction nucleotides: 6. The CDR3 is 14 amino acids. Germline CDR1 reads MNHNS; CDR2 reads SASEGT. CDR3 protein: CASSPSRGAYEQYF. The CDR3 DNA reads TGTGCCAGCAGTCCCTCCCGGGGGGCCTACGAGCAGTACTTC.

The rearrangement joins TRBV6-1 to TRBJ2-7; D remains ambiguous. The CDR3 has 14 amino acids. V was cut by 8 bases and J by 0 bases, with 14 bases left in between. Germline assignment: CDR1 MNHNS and CDR2 SASEGT. The chain's CDR3 is CASSRGTDSYEQYF. The CDR3 DNA follows: TGTGCCAGCTCGAGAGGAACGGACTCCTACGAGCAGTACTTC.

This clonotype was seen a handful of times. V is TRBV29-1 and J is TRBJ1-2; D call uncertain. V was trimmed by 3 bases and J by 1 base, leaving 9 bases between them. This CDR3 is 13 amino acids long. Germline CDR1 and CDR2: SQVTM and ANQGSEA. CDR3 amino acids: CSVDWQVNYGYTF. The CDR3, as DNA: TGCAGCGTTGACTGGCAGGTTAACTATGGCTACACCTTC.

This clonotype was detected only a few times. The chain couples TRBV5-1 to TRBJ1-2; D gene ambiguous. The germline V and J ends were trimmed by 0 bases and 2 bases, with 8 bases remaining between them. Germline CDR1 is SGHRS and CDR2 is YFSETQ. The CDR3 extends over 14 amino acids. This CDR3 reads CASSLGDTNYGYTF. The CDR3 DNA follows: TGCGCCAGCAGCTTGGGAGACACAAACTATGGCTACACCTTC.

This clonotype was seen more than once but under ten times. The chain carries TRBV15 and TRBJ2-2, with D hard to call. Looked up from germline, CDR1 is LNHNV and CDR2 is YYDKDF (reference sequence). This CDR3 has 15 residues. Trimming removed 0 bases from V and 1 base from J, with 6 bases in between. DNA for the CDR3: TGTGCCACCAGCAGAGATATCGGGAACACCGGGGAGCTGTTTTTT. It translates to CATSRDIGNTGELFF.

This sequence joins TRBV5-6 and TRBJ1-5; TRBD1 is a possible D gene (5 bases). The ends were cut back, 3 bases at V and 7 bases at J, with 14 bases in the middle. The CDR3 consists of 14 residues. Germline V gene lookup returns CDR1 SGHDT and CDR2 YYEEEE. The CDR3 here is CASSWGAGRQPQHF. CDR3 nucleotide sequence: TGTGCCAGCAGCTGGGGAGCAGGGCGGCAGCCCCAGCATTTT.

The CDR3 DNA sequence: TGTGCCAGCAGCTTAACCAGGGTAGAGGGCGGCACTGAAGCTTTCTTT. This encodes CASSLTRVEGGTEAFF. The rearrangement joins TRBV7-6 to TRBJ1-1, with a weak D call TRBD1 (5 bases). Germline V CDR1 and CDR2: SGHVS, FNYEAQ. V shed 2 bases and J shed 4 bases, with 17 bases lying between them. The length of the CDR3 is 16 residues.

This chain joins TRBV12-3 or TRBV12-4 and TRBJ1-1; D is undetermined. V was clipped by 7 bases and J by 3 bases, with 15 bases between them. CDR3 length: 14 residues. The CDR3 nucleotides read TGTGCCAGCACCCCCCAAGTCTTGGACACTGAAGCTTTCTTT. It yields the protein CASTPQVLDTEAFF.

This clonotype occurred a few times. V is TRBV2 and J is TRBJ2-7, with 10 bases that match TRBD1. CDR1 SNHLY and CDR2 FYNNEI come from the germline V gene. With V trimmed by 6 bases and J by 10 bases, 6 bases remained unmatched. CDR3 length equals 12 residues. This CDR3 is CASRGQGYLQYF. CDR3 sequence (DNA): TGTGCCAGCAGGGGACAGGGGTATCTCCAGTACTTC.